This TCR beta chain was recorded in a study of T cell responses to AZD1222 COVID-19 vaccine. Details on this clone: Its antigen remains unknown.

Findings and limits, study-wide: Nearly half of spike-specific TCRs reportedly target unmutated variant regions. Scientists sampled the repertoires only once the peak T cell response had passed. Among AZD1222 vaccinees, only six or seven were seropositive at baseline.

The repertoire was sequenced with immunoSEQ multiplex PCR; TCRdb's copy has only in-frame clones and lacks some. The sample lists about 97,000 clones, roughly 84% occurring once. CDR1 and CDR2 (germline): GTSNPN, SVGIG (reference sequence). The CDR3 consists of 13 residues. V lost 4 bases and J lost 6; bases outside the gene matches: 6. J is TRBJ1-1 and V is TRBV30, with 9 bases aligning to TRBD1. The source is an adult in good health. Sequenced here: peripheral blood, sampled on day 0 of AZD1222 vaccination. As DNA, the CDR3 is TGTGCCTGGACCGGGACAGGGCTCTCTGAAGCTTTCTTT. Protein sequence: CAWTGTGLSEAFF.